Each of the 9 T cell receptor beta chains below was sequenced from the same sample in a study of blood T cell repertoires in COVID-19. Sequencing used immunoSEQ multiplex PCR; TCRdb keeps in-frame clones, though not all of them. The table shows roughly 220,000 clones, with about 84% occurring only once. Sequenced material: PBMCs or T cells enriched from blood (not recorded which). The source of these receptors is a man aged 30-40 years with acute COVID-19.

V and J are TRBV15 and TRBJ1-1, with D possibly TRBD1 on 5 matching bases. CDR3 size: 15 residues. CDR1 is LNHNV, CDR2 YYDKDF, per germline (reference sequence). Trimming cost V 4 bases and J 4 bases, with 16 bases left between them. CDR3 residues: CATSNSGGWSTEAFF. CDR3 in DNA: TGTGCCACCAGCAACTCCGGGGGTTGGAGCACTGAAGCTTTCTTT.

The chain is built from TRBV30 and TRBJ1-4; perhaps TRBD1 as D (5 bases). This CDR3 comprises 13 residues. Germline CDR1 and CDR2: GTSNPN and SVGIG (reference sequence). With 4 bases removed from V and 4 bases from J, the gap between germline ends came to 10 bases. CDR3 DNA: TGTGCCTGGACAGGGTTTGGTAATGAAAAACTGTTTTTT. Translating gives CAWTGFGNEKLFF.

The chain is built from TRBV25-1 and TRBJ1-4; D not certain. The germline V gene encodes CDR1 MGHDK and CDR2 SYGVNS. V lost 3 bases to trimming and J lost 2 bases, with 7 bases between them. The CDR3 has 14 residues. For the CDR3, the DNA is TGTGCCAGCAGTGAGACAAGTACTAATGAAAAACTGTTTTTT. Its translation: CASSETSTNEKLFF.

The rearrangement links TRBV13 to TRBJ2-5, with D possibly matching TRBD2 (5 bases). Germline assignment: CDR1 PRHDT and CDR2 FYEKMQ (reference sequence). The V end lost 3 bases, the J end lost 1 base, and 12 bases lay between the germline ends. This CDR3 has 15 residues. The CDR3 loop reads CASSFRRRGQETQYF. The CDR3 DNA is TGTGCCAGCAGCTTCCGGAGACGGGGCCAAGAGACCCAGTACTTC. Combining the CDR3 with reference TRBV13 and TRBJ2-5 gives the whole variable domain AAGVIQSPRHLIKEKRETATLKCYPIPRHDTVYWYQQGPGQDPQFLISFYEKMQSDKGSIPDRFSAQQFSDYHSELNMSSLELGDSALYFCASSFRRRGQETQYFGPGTRLLVL.

The rearrangement links TRBV20-1 to TRBJ2-7; a weak D match, TRBD2 (6 bases). CDR3 length: 16 amino acids. V was pared by 3 bases and J by 0 bases, with 18 bases between. Germline V gene data show CDR1 as DFQATT and CDR2 as SNEGSKA (reference sequence). The CDR3 DNA reads TGCAGTGCTAGTCCATGGGACTCGTCGAGCTCCTACGAGCAGTACTTC. Translation gives CSASPWDSSSSYEQYF.

A few counts support this clone. The chain combines TRBV19 with TRBJ1-6; weak D call: TRBD1 (6 bases). CDR3 length: 16 amino acids. Germline assignment: CDR1 LNHDA and CDR2 SQIVND (reference sequence). The ends were cut back, 4 bases at V and 7 bases at J, with 17 bases in the middle. The CDR3 region has the DNA TGTGCCAGTAGTACCGAACAGGGAATTAGAAATTCACCCCTCCACTTT. Protein product: CASSTEQGIRNSPLHF.

CDR3 DNA sequence: TGTGCCAGCAGTCGACTAGCGGGGGACGGTGAGCAGTTCTTC. It is translated as CASSRLAGDGEQFF. This rearrangement joins TRBV6-5 to TRBJ2-1; 12 bases match TRBD2. J was trimmed by 9 bases and V by 5 bases; bases with no gene match: 5. This CDR3 spans 14 amino acids. Germline CDR1 reads MNHEY; CDR2 reads SVGAGI.

The chain links TRBV10-3 to TRBJ1-2; D is ambiguous. The CDR3 spans 14 residues. V was shortened by 0 bases and J by 3 bases, with 8 bases between the two germline ends. Germline CDR1 ENHRY, CDR2 SYGVKD. The CDR3 loop is CAISESGRDYGYTF. CDR3 sequence (DNA): TGTGCCATCAGTGAGTCCGGCCGGGACTATGGCTACACCTTC.

The V gene is TRBV2, the J gene TRBJ1-3; 9 nucleotides line up with TRBD1. This CDR3 is built from 18 residues. Germline values: CDR1 SNHLY, CDR2 FYNNEI. V lost 3 bases, J lost 0 bases, and 9 bases stayed unmatched. The CDR3 spells CASSDPLGQGRSGNTIYF. DNA for the CDR3: TGTGCCAGCAGTGACCCCTTAGGACAGGGGCGCTCTGGAAACACCATATATTTT.